The 29 T cell receptor beta chains reported below all come from one sample, sequenced in a study of T cell repertoires in cytomegalovirus infection. TCRdb reanalysed the reads using MiXCR and keeps one entry per CDR3 protein. The data contain 310,000 or so distinct CDR3 sequences, about 26% of them seen just once; the ten biggest clones take up approximately 15%. Material for sequencing was PBMCs. The receptors were gathered from a human donor in good health (CMV status not recorded). Some clones in this sample may be carry-over from other donors' samples.

This clonotype was counted only a few times. The rearrangement links TRBV7-2 to TRBJ1-1; the D gene is possibly TRBD1 (6 bases). V was pared by 3 bases and J by 11 bases, with 13 bases between. The CDR3 is 12 amino acids. Germline V gives CDR1 SGHTA, CDR2 FQGNSA. CDR3 loop: CASSFPAGVAFF. The CDR3, as DNA: TGTGCCAGCAGCTTTCCAGCAGGGGTGGCTTTCTTT.

The chain joins TRBV6-4 to TRBJ2-2; 9 bases line up with TRBD1. The CDR3 runs to 15 residues. In germline, CDR1 is MRHNA, CDR2 SNTAGT. V shed 11 bases, J shed 4 bases, and the junction held 11 bases outside the gene matches. The CDR3 region is CASRPRQGGTGELFF. The CDR3 coding sequence is TGTGCCTCCAGACCAAGACAGGGGGGCACCGGGGAGCTGTTTTTT.

The rearrangement uses TRBV19 and TRBJ2-4; 8 bases agree with TRBD2. This CDR3 region has 16 residues. Germline V gives CDR1 LNHDA, CDR2 SQIVND (reference sequence). The trim removed 3 bases at V and 3 bases at J, leaving 7 bases unmatched. The CDR3: CASSMNPSGGKNIQYF. CDR3 nucleotide sequence: TGTGCCAGTAGTATGAACCCCAGCGGGGGCAAAAACATTCAGTACTTC.

This chain joins TRBV7-3 and TRBJ1-1; maybe TRBD1 (6 bases). CDR1 and CDR2 from the germline V gene are SGHTA and FQGTGA. V was pared by 4 bases and J by 4 bases, with 13 bases between. The length of the CDR3 is 14 residues. The CDR3: CASSSGGPGTEAFF. In DNA form, the CDR3 reads TGTGCCAGCAGCTCGGGGGGGCCGGGCACTGAAGCTTTCTTT. Supplemented by reference TRBV7-3 and TRBJ1-1, the full variable domain reads GAGVSQTPSNKVTEKGKYVELRCDPISGHTALYWYRQSLGQGPEFLIYFQGTGAADDSGLPNDRFFAVRPEGSVSTLKIQRTERGDSAVYLCASSSGGPGTEAFFGQGTRLTVV.

This chain joins TRBV7-2 and TRBJ2-1, with 10 bases identical to TRBD2. The CDR3 has 15 residues. Germline CDR1 is SGHTA and CDR2 is FQGNSA. The junction had 7 bases not matched to a gene; V was cut back by 5 bases and J by 6 bases. The CDR3 sequence is CASSEDSGRTNEQFF. The CDR3 DNA follows: TGTGCCAGCAGCGAAGATAGCGGGAGGACCAATGAGCAGTTCTTC.

The chain has TRBV5-1 and TRBJ2-7; no definite D call. Trimming pared 0 bases from V and 2 bases from J, leaving 6 bases between. Germline V gives CDR1 SGHRS, CDR2 YFSETQ. The CDR3 sequence is 13 residues long. The DNA for the CDR3 is TGCGCCAGCAGCTTGGGCAAGACCTACGAGCAGTACTTC. It yields the protein CASSLGKTYEQYF.

The chain combines TRBV28 with TRBJ2-3; 8 positions agree with TRBD2. The V and J ends lost 4 bases and 5 bases, in that order; junction bases with no gene match: 8. The CDR3 covers 15 residues. CDR1 and CDR2 from the germline V gene are MDHEN and SYDVKM. The CDR3: CASSSAGGPEDTQYF. Here the CDR3 DNA reads TGTGCCAGCAGTTCCGCGGGGGGACCTGAAGATACGCAGTATTTT. Full variable domain (outside the CDR3, taken from reference TRBV28 and TRBJ2-3): DVKVTQSSRYLVKRTGEKVFLECVQDMDHENMFWYRQDPGLGLRLIYFSYDVKMKEKGDIPEGYSVSREKKERFSLILESASTNQTSMYLCASSSAGGPEDTQYFGPGTRLTVL.

The rearrangement joins TRBV2 to TRBJ2-7; unclear D gene. The CDR3 has 8 residues. Trimming left V 7 bases short and J 9 bases short, with 4 bases between. In germline, CDR1 is SNHLY, CDR2 FYNNEI. CDR3 DNA sequence: TGTGCCAGCAACGGGCAGTACTTC. Protein: CASNGQYF.

The chain employs TRBV18 and TRBJ2-5; D is uncertain. The CDR3 covers 15 residues. Per the germline V gene, CDR1 is KGHSH and CDR2 is LQKENI. The V and J ends lost 3 bases and 4 bases respectively, with 15 bases between them. The CDR3 spells CASSPPGLSRETQYF. The CDR3 nucleotides are TGTGCCAGCTCACCCCCGGGCCTAAGTCGAGAGACCCAGTACTTC.

There are a few counts of this clonotype. The J gene is TRBJ1-4, the V gene TRBV19; D unclear. Trimming removed 3 bases at V and 11 bases at J, with 16 bases between. CDR1 LNHDA and CDR2 SQIVND come from the germline V gene (reference sequence). This CDR3 has 14 amino acids. CDR3 loop: CASSILTTGGKLFF. CDR3 DNA: TGTGCCAGTAGTATTCTAACTACCGGAGGGAAACTGTTTTTT.

CDR3 nucleotide sequence: TGTGCCAGCAGCCTAGGGACGACGAACACCGGGGAGCTGTTTTTT. It specifies CASSLGTTNTGELFF. The rearrangement joins TRBV7-2 to TRBJ2-2; D tentatively fits TRBD1 or TRBD2 (5 bases each). Germline V gene data show CDR1 as SGHTA and CDR2 as FQGNSA. V lost 5 bases to trimming and J lost 0 bases, with 10 bases between them. There are 15 residues in the CDR3.

The V gene is TRBV28, the J gene TRBJ1-1, with 7 bases identical to TRBD1. There are 16 residues in the CDR3. Losses at the gene ends were 3 bases for V and 0 bases for J; bases not matched to a gene: 7. CDR1 and CDR2 (germline): MDHEN, SYDVKM. The CDR3 sequence: CASSLDRQGLNTEAFF. The CDR3 DNA follows: TGTGCCAGCAGTTTGGACCGACAGGGATTGAACACTGAAGCTTTCTTT.

The rearrangement uses TRBV11-2 and TRBJ1-5; D uncertain. Per the germline V gene, CDR1 is SGHAT and CDR2 is FQNNGV. Trimming took 0 bases from V and 7 from J, leaving 7 bases between them. There are 13 residues in the CDR3. CDR3 DNA sequence: TGTGCCAGCAGCTTAGATCCCCTGCAGCCCCAGCATTTT. It codes for CASSLDPLQPQHF.

V usage is TRBV5-4 and J usage is TRBJ2-1; tentatively, D is TRBD2 (7 bases). Trimming shortened V by 1 base and J by 4 bases, and 15 bases separated the two germline ends. The CDR3 runs to 16 residues. The germline gives CDR1 SGHNT, CDR2 YYREEE (reference sequence). In DNA form, the CDR3 reads TGTGCCAGCAGCTTGTGGGAGGGGGAGTTATACAATGAGCAGTTCTTC. This sequence encodes CASSLWEGELYNEQFF.

This clonotype has ten or more counts. J is TRBJ1-1 and V is TRBV7-6; no clear D. CDR1 is SGHVS and CDR2 is FNYEAQ in the germline V gene. The CDR3 has 16 amino acids. The V and J ends lost 5 bases and 6 bases respectively, with 22 bases between them. DNA for the CDR3: TGTGCCAGCAGCCCCCGTAAGGCGGTAGTGTGGGCTGAAGCTTTCTTT. It codes for CASSPRKAVVWAEAFF.

This chain joins TRBV5-1 and TRBJ2-2; TRBD2 agrees at 8 bases. Germline CDR1 SGHRS, CDR2 YFSETQ. V dropped 4 bases and J dropped 1; count of bases not matched to a gene: 9. The CDR3 has 17 residues. CDR3 residues: CASSRGLDSLNTGELFF. The CDR3 bases are TGCGCCAGCAGCCGGGGACTAGACTCTTTGAACACCGGGGAGCTGTTTTTT.

This clonotype came up many times. The chain employs TRBV20-1 and TRBJ2-5, with TRBD2 matching 9 bases. This CDR3 has 15 residues. Looked up from germline, CDR1 is DFQATT and CDR2 is SNEGSKA (reference sequence). The ends lost 1 base at V and 5 bases at J; junction bases unmatched: 8. The DNA for the CDR3 is TGCAGTGCTAGAGGTTCAGCGGGGGGCCGGGAGACCCAGTACTTC. Protein: CSARGSAGGRETQYF.

The chain carries TRBV20-1 and TRBJ2-7, with 9 bases aligning to TRBD1. V trimming: 3 bases; J trimming: 6 bases; junction bases outside the gene matches: 6. Per germline, CDR1 DFQATT and CDR2 SNEGSKA (reference sequence). This CDR3 has 13 residues. The DNA for the CDR3 is TGCAGTGCTAGCTGGGACAGGGATAGCGAGCAGTACTTC. Encoded protein: CSASWDRDSEQYF.

The chain joins TRBV5-1 to TRBJ1-1, with D unresolved. Germline assignment: CDR1 SGHRS and CDR2 YFSETQ. Trimming cost V 4 bases and J 2 bases, with 9 bases left between them. This CDR3 is 13 amino acids long. CDR3 protein: CASSGSDNTEAFF. CDR3 nucleotide sequence: TGCGCCAGCAGCGGGTCAGACAACACTGAAGCTTTCTTT. The variable domain in full, with the rest retrieved from reference TRBV5-1 and TRBJ1-1, is KAGVTQTPRYLIKTRGQQVTLSCSPISGHRSVSWYQQTPGQGLQFLFEYFSETQRNKGNFPGRFSGRQFSNSRSEMNVSTLELGDSALYLCASSGSDNTEAFFGQGTRLTVV.

Comments on this clonotype: The junction does not match germline at one end; this may be a read error. The chain has TRBV6-2 or TRBV6-3 and TRBJ1-1; D is undetermined. The CDR3 is 12 amino acids. Germline V gene data show CDR1 as MNHEY and CDR2 as SVGEGT. As DNA, the CDR3 is TGTGCCACTTCGGACGCTAACATTGAAGCTTTCTTT. Translated: CATSDANIEAFF.

The V gene is TRBV6-6, the J gene TRBJ2-2; no firm D call. The CDR3 loop spans 13 amino acids. Deletions cut 7 bases from V and 1 base from J, with 7 bases between. The germline gives CDR1 MNHNY, CDR2 SVGAGI (reference sequence). The CDR3 DNA follows: TGTGCCAGCAAGGCAGGGAACACCGGGGAGCTGTTTTTT. Amino acids: CASKAGNTGELFF.

The chain employs TRBV20-1 and TRBJ2-3; D not resolved. V was shortened by 0 bases and J by 4 bases, with 8 bases between the two germline ends. Germline V lookup: CDR1 DFQATT, CDR2 SNEGSKA (reference sequence). CDR3 length equals 13 residues. CDR3 nucleotides: TGCAGTGCTAGAGATACAGATCCAGATACGCAGTATTTT. Translated: CSARDTDPDTQYF.

Many counts were recorded for this clonotype. V is TRBV7-2 and J is TRBJ2-7; D remains unclear. The CDR3 is made up of 12 amino acids. The germline CDR1 and CDR2 sequences are SGHTA and FQGNSA. V lost 2 bases and J 4 bases, leaving 6 bases between the germline ends. CDR3 amino acids: CASSLSAYEQYF. For the CDR3, the DNA is TGTGCCAGCAGCTTATCAGCTTACGAGCAGTACTTC.

The rearrangement uses TRBV12-3 or TRBV12-4 and TRBJ1-1; a weak D match, TRBD1 (5 bases). V lost 6 bases, J lost 10 bases, and 9 bases lay in between. The CDR3 totals 10 residues. The CDR3 DNA follows: TGTGCCAGCAGGCCCCAGGGAGCTTTCTTT. This translates into CASRPQGAFF.

This clonotype showed up just once. The V call is TRBV12-3 or TRBV12-4, the J call TRBJ2-4, with 8 bases that match TRBD1. The CDR3 extends over 14 amino acids. Trimming at V came to 1 base and at J to 7 bases, leaving 3 bases not matched to a gene. CDR3 DNA: TGTGCCAGCAGTTTAGGGCAGGGGGCGAACATTCAGTACTTC. Its protein product is CASSLGQGANIQYF.

The gene calls are TRBV29-1 and TRBJ2-2; no clear D gene. CDR1 SQVTM and CDR2 ANQGSEA come from the germline V gene. Trimming removed 4 bases at V and 4 bases at J, with 7 bases between. This CDR3 contains 12 residues. The CDR3 loop is CSVVNPTGELFF. CDR3 sequence (DNA): TGCAGCGTTGTGAATCCCACCGGGGAGCTGTTTTTT.

The genes are TRBV20-1 and TRBJ1-5; a weak D match, TRBD1 (6 bases). The V gene's germline CDR1 is DFQATT and CDR2 SNEGSKA (reference sequence). V was trimmed by 2 bases and J by 7 bases, leaving 15 bases between them. This CDR3 comprises 14 residues. CDR3 protein: CSARTPPGVQPQHF. The CDR3 coding sequence is TGCAGTGCTAGAACACCCCCAGGGGTCCAGCCCCAGCATTTT.

V gene TRBV7-2 combines with J gene TRBJ2-3; 8 bases align to TRBD2. The length of the CDR3 is 16 residues. Trimming took 0 bases from V and 5 from J; bases not matched to a gene: 7. Germline V CDR1 and CDR2: SGHTA, FQGNSA. For the CDR3, the DNA is TGTGCCAGCAGCTTAGCGCTTGGCGGGAGGATAGATACGCAGTATTTT. This codes for CASSLALGGRIDTQYF.

In this sample, this clonotype turned up a few times. The J gene is TRBJ1-2, the V gene TRBV6-1, with D uncertain. The CDR3 spans 13 residues. Between the trimmed V and J ends, which lost 5 bases and 2 bases, there was a span of 9 bases. CDR1 is MNHNS and CDR2 is SASEGT in the germline V gene. In nucleotides, the CDR3 is TGTGCCAGCAGTTTCGGACGGAACTATGGCTACACCTTC. It encodes CASSFGRNYGYTF.